This T cell receptor beta chain was obtained from a study of identical twins. MiXCR, applied by TCRdb to the 5' RACE reads, yields one record per CDR3 protein. The sample lists 350,000 to 400,000 distinct CDR3 sequences, roughly 10% seen once, with roughly 8.7% in the top ten. Germline CDR1 is DFQATT and CDR2 is SNEGSKA (reference sequence). CDR3 length equals 14 residues. Trimming removed 4 bases from V and 1 base from J, with 12 bases in between. General study results and limits: High-abundance cord blood beta clonotypes had fewer insertions; memory repertoires showed none.

This clonotype has only a few counts. Its target is not known. This chain uses TRBV20-1 with TRBJ2-3; the D is unclear. Sequenced: naive T cells sorted from blood. The source of this sequence is a woman between 45 and 65 years old in good health. The CDR3 DNA follows: TGCAGTGCTACCGCCTCGGTCGGCACAGATACGCAGTATTTT. Amino acid sequence: CSATASVGTDTQYF.